The subject of this entry is one TCR beta chain. Its antigen is not known. Tagging with unique molecular identifiers was a feature of the TCR beta cDNA libraries. TCRdb re-derived calls from the PCR reads in MiXCR, one entry per CDR3 protein. This table holds roughly 800,000 distinct CDR3 sequences, around 27% found once. This specimen comes from a study of post-analysis software for immune sequencing data. Turning to the study itself: Disease trajectories encompassed relapsing-remitting, secondary progressive and progressive-relapsing multiple sclerosis. Study results and caveats: Significantly lower normalized Chao1 diversity was found in patients with multiple sclerosis relative to controls. With TRBV5-6, TRBV5-1 and TRBV20-1 included, about five TRBV segments were more frequent in patients than in controls. Samples from one preparation batch, clustered by F measure, grouped strongly together.

Germline CDR1 reads SGHRS; CDR2 reads YFSETQ. Losses at the gene ends were 4 bases for V and 4 bases for J; bases not matched to a gene: 8. The CDR3 has 14 amino acids. Sequences were obtained from blood. The V and J genes are TRBV5-1 and TRBJ2-7; 7 nucleotides line up with TRBD2. This receptor was taken from a girl aged 5-17 years with multiple sclerosis. CDR3 DNA: TGCGCCAGCAGCAGCACCCCAGCGGGGTACGAGCAGTACTTC. As protein: CASSSTPAGYEQYF.